These T cell receptor beta chains were read from a single sample in a study of patients and donors after allogeneic stem cell transplantation. TCRdb recomputed calls from the RT-PCR reads with MiXCR, one row per CDR3 protein. There are about a million distinct CDR3 sequences in the sample; roughly 17% occur only once, and around 6% lies in the top ten. Source material: blood, either unsorted or a sorted T cell fraction (not recorded which). Receptors were obtained from a human donor who was either an allogeneic HSCT recipient or a stem cell or donor lymphocyte infusion donor (not recorded which). It is not recorded whose cells these are; they may come from a transplant donor. The CDR3 runs from the conserved cysteine through the conserved F or W. Each record gives: D gene, J gene, V gene, clone size, CDR3 protein, CDR3 DNA. A D gene is named only where the DNA matches it firmly. The size entry is marked missing in some rows and otherwise reads once, few, many or a size class.

>TRBD1|TRBJ1-1|TRBV6-1|-
CASGRTGVGNTEAFF
TGTGCCAGCGGACGGACAGGCGTCGGGAACACTGAAGCTTTCTTT
>TRBD1|TRBJ2-7|TRBV12-3/TRBV12-4|few
CASSGQGLTSYEQYF
TGTGCCAGCAGTGGACAGGGGCTAACCTCCTACGAGCAGTACTTC
>TRBD2|TRBJ2-5|TRBV12-3/TRBV12-4|-
CASSFLLAVKETQYF
TGTGCCAGCAGTTTCCTACTAGCGGTGAAAGAGACCCAGTACTTC
>-|TRBJ2-1|TRBV7-8|-
CASSLARLVSEQFF
TGTGCCAGCAGCTTAGCGAGACTAGTGAGTGAGCAGTTCTTC
>-|TRBJ2-2|TRBV5-1|-
CASSLSPGYTGELFF
TGCGCCAGCAGCTTGTCGCCCGGATACACCGGGGAGCTGTTTTTT
>TRBD1|TRBJ2-7|TRBV11-2|-
CASSLGRPGQGFYEQYF
TGTGCCAGCAGCTTAGGACGACCGGGACAGGGGTTCTACGAGCAGTACTTC
>-|TRBJ1-1|TRBV4-3|few
CASSQDRVPNTEAFF
TGCGCCAGCAGCCAAGATAGAGTCCCGAACACTGAAGCTTTCTTT
>TRBD2|TRBJ2-5|TRBV5-1|few
CASSNGLDQETQYF
TGCGCCAGCAGCAACGGACTAGACCAAGAGACCCAGTACTTC
>-|TRBJ1-6|TRBV2|-
CASKQAFNSPLHF
TGTGCCAGTAAACAGGCATTTAATTCACCCCTCCACTTT
>-|TRBJ2-1|TRBV7-3|few
CASSIGLGYNEQFF
TGTGCCAGCAGCATAGGGTTGGGTTACAATGAGCAGTTCTTC
>-|TRBJ1-2|TRBV5-1|few
CASSFGHLGQTSGGYTF
TGCGCCAGCAGCTTTGGACACCTTGGACAGACCTCTGGTGGCTACACCTTC
>-|TRBJ2-7|TRBV5-1|few
CASSFRDLEGQYF
TGCGCCAGCAGCTTTCGGGACCTCGAAGGGCAGTACTTC
>-|TRBJ2-7|TRBV7-9|few
CASSALEQGEQYF
TGTGCCAGCAGCGCCTTAGAACAGGGCGAGCAGTACTTC
>-|TRBJ2-6|TRBV15|-
CATSRDLGGFTSSGANVLTF
TGTGCCACCAGCAGAGATCTAGGGGGGTTTACAAGCTCTGGGGCCAACGTCCTGACTTTC
>-|TRBJ1-1|TRBV20-1|-
CSASWQGPMNTEAFF
TGCAGTGCTAGTTGGCAGGGGCCAATGAACACTGAAGCTTTCTTT
>-|TRBJ1-5|TRBV12-3/TRBV12-4|-
CASSFGGINQPQHF
TGTGCCAGCAGTTTCGGGGGAATCAATCAGCCCCAGCATTTT